This TCR beta chain was recorded in a study of blood T cells in healthy people across ages. Turning to the study itself: Template switching captured about one barcoded beta molecule per two T cells.

This clonotype was recorded at least ten times. A second 7 to 11 cycle PCR used barcoded and J-beta primers. Each of the cDNA molecules was tagged by a template-switch adaptor with 12 random nucleotides. Each single sample gave us at least 2.5 million CDR3-containing paired-end reads. TCRdb re-called the 5' RACE reads through MiXCR, storing one row per CDR3 protein. The sample lists 550,000 to 650,000 distinct CDR3 sequences, under 30% occurring once. Germline V lookup: CDR1 DFQATT, CDR2 SNEGSKA (reference sequence). The CDR3 spans 15 residues. J lost 5 bases, V lost 0 bases, and 9 bases had no gene match. Isolation per sample recovered at least 6 million PBMCs.

This sequence joins TRBV20-1 and TRBJ2-5, with 7 positions matching TRBD2. The clonotype originates from a woman at least 80 years old in good health. Sequencing used blood. CDR3 sequence (DNA): TGCAGTGCTAGAGATCGGTGGACTAGTTTTGAGACCCAGTACTTC. This gives the protein CSARDRWTSFETQYF.